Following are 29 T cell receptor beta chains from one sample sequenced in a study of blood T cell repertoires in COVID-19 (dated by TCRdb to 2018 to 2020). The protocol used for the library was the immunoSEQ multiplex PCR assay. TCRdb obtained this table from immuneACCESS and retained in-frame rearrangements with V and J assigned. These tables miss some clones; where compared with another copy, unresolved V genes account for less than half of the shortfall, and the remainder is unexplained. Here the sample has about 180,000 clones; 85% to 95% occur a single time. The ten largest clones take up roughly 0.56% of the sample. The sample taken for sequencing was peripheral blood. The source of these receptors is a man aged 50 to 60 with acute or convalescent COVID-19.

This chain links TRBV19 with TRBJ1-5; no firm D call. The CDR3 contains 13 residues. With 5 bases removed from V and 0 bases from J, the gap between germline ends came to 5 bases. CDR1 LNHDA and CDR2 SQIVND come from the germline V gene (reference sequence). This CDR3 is CASSDTSNQPQHF. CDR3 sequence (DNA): TGTGCCAGTAGTGACACTAGCAATCAGCCCCAGCATTTT. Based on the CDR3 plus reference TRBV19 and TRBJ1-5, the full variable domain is DGGITQSPKYLFRKEGQNVTLSCEQNLNHDAMYWYRQDPGQGLRLIYYSQIVNDFQKGDIAEGYSVSREKKESFPLTVTSAQKNPTAFYLCASSDTSNQPQHFGDGTRLSIL.

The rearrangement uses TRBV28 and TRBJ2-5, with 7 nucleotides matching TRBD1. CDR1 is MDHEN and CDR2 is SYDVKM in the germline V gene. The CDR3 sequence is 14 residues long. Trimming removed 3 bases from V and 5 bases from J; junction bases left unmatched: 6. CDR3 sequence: CASSFRQGWETQYF. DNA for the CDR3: TGTGCCAGCAGTTTCCGACAGGGATGGGAGACCCAGTACTTC. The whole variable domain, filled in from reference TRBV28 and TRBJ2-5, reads DVKVTQSSRYLVKRTGEKVFLECVQDMDHENMFWYRQDPGLGLRLIYFSYDVKMKEKGDIPEGYSVSREKKERFSLILESASTNQTSMYLCASSFRQGWETQYFGPGTRLLVL.

CDR3 protein: CAWSVYRVNYGYTF. The CDR3 DNA sequence: TGTGCCTGGAGTGTATACAGGGTTAACTATGGCTACACCTTC. V usage is TRBV30 and J usage is TRBJ1-2; the D gene is possibly TRBD1 (6 bases). The V end was cut by 0 bases, the J end by 1 base, with 9 bases between. Germline-derived CDR1 and CDR2 are GTSNPN and SVGIG (reference sequence). The CDR3 covers 14 residues. The whole variable domain, filled in from reference TRBV30 and TRBJ1-2, reads SQTIHQWPATLVQPVGSPLSLECTVEGTSNPNLYWYRQAAGRGLQLLFYSVGIGQISSEVPQNLSASRPQDRQFILSSKKLLLSDSGFYLCAWSVYRVNYGYTFGSGTRLTVV.

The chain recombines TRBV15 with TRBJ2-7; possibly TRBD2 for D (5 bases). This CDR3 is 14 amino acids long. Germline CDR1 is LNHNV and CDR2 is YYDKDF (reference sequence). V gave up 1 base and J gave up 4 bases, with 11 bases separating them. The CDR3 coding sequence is TGTGCCACCAGCAGAGGGCGAGAGGGATACGAGCAGTACTTC. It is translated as CATSRGREGYEQYF.

The chain's CDR3 is CASSFRGAGGETQYF. CDR3 nucleotides: TGTGCCAGCAGTTTCCGCGGGGCGGGGGGAGAGACCCAGTACTTC. This chain uses TRBV5-4 with TRBJ2-5, with 8 bases identical to TRBD2. Per the germline V gene, CDR1 is SGHNT and CDR2 is YYREEE (reference sequence). V shed 5 bases and J 4 bases; nucleotides not matched to a gene: 10. This CDR3 has 15 amino acids.

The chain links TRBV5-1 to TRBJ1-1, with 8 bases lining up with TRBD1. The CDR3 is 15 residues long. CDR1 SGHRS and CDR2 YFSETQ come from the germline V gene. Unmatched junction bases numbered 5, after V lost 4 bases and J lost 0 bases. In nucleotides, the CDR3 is TGCGCCAGCAGCCCGGAACAGGGGGTGAACACTGAAGCTTTCTTT. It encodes CASSPEQGVNTEAFF.

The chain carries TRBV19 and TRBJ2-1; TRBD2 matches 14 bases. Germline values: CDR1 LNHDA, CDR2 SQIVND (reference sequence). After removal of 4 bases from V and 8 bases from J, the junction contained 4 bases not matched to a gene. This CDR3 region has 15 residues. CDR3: CASSTGTSGSDEQFF. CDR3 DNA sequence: TGTGCCAGTAGTACAGGGACTAGCGGGAGTGATGAGCAGTTCTTC.

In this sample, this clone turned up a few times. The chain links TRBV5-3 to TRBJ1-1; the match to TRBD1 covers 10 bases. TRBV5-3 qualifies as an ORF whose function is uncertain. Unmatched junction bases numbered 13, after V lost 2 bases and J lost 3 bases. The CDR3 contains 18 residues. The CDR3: CARSFFPRQGAGYTEAFF. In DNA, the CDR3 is TGTGCCAGAAGCTTCTTCCCTCGACAGGGGGCCGGTTACACTGAAGCTTTCTTT.

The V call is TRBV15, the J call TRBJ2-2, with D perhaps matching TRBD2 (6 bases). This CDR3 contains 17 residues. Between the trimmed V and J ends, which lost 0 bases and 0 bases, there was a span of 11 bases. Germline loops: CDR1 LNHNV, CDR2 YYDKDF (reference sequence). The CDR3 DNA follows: TGTGCCACCAGCAGAGATCTGACGGGAGCGAACACCGGGGAGCTGTTTTTT. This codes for CATSRDLTGANTGELFF.

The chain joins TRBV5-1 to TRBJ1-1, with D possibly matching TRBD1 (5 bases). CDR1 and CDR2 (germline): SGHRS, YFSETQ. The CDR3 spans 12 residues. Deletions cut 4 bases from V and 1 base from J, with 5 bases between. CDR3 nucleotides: TGCGCCAGCAGCAGGGGGAACACTGAAGCTTTCTTT. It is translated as CASSRGNTEAFF.

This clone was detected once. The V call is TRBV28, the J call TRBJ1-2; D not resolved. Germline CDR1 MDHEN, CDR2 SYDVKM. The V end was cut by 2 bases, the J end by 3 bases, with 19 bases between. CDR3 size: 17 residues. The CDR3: CASSLGGTTNRYYGYTF. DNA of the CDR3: TGTGCCAGCAGTTTAGGCGGCACTACAAACCGATACTATGGCTACACCTTC.

Written as DNA, the CDR3 is TGTGCCAGCAGTAAACAGGATACCAATGAGCAGTTCTTC. Translating gives CASSKQDTNEQFF. The chain combines TRBV28 with TRBJ2-1; possibly TRBD1 for D (5 bases). Germline-derived CDR1 and CDR2 are MDHEN and SYDVKM. The CDR3 contains 13 residues. Trimming took off 5 bases at V and 6 bases at J, with 11 bases between the two ends.

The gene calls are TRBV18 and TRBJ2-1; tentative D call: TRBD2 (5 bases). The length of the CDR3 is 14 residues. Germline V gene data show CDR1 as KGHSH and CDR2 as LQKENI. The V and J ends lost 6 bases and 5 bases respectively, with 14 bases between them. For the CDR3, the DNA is TGTGCCAGCTCGCTCCGGGATATGAACAATGAGCAGTTCTTC. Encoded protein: CASSLRDMNNEQFF.

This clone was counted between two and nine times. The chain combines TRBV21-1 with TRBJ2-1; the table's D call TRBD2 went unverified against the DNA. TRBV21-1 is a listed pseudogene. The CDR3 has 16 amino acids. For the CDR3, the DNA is TGTGCCAGCAGCATTAAACCTGAGCGGGGTTACAATGAGCAGTTCTTC. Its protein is CASSIKPERGYNEQFF.

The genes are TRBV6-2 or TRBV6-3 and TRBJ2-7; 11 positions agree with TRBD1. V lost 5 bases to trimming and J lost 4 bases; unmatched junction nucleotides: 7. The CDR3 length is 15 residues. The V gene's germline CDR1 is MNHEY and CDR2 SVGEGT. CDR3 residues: CASSADGDRGYEQYV. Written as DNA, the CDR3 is TGTGCCAGCAGTGCCGACGGGGACAGGGGGTACGAGCAGTACGTC.

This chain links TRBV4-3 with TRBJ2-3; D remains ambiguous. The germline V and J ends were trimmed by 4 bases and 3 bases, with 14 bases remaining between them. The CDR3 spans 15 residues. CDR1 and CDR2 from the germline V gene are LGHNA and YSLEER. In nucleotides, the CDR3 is TGCGCCAGCAGCCCACTAAGCGTGCAAACAGATACGCAGTATTTT. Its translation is CASSPLSVQTDTQYF.

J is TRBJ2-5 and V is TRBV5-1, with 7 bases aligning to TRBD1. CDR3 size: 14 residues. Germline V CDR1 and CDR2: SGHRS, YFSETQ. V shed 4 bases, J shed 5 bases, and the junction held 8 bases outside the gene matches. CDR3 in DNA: TGCGCCAGCAGCCGCGACAGGGACGGGGAGACCCAGTACTTC. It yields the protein CASSRDRDGETQYF.

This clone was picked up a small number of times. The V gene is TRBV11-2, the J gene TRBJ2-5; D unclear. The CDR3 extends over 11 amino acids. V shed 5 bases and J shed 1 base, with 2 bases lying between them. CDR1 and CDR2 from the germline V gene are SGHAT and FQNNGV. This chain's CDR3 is CASSRQETQYF. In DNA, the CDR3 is TGTGCCAGCAGCCGCCAAGAGACCCAGTACTTC. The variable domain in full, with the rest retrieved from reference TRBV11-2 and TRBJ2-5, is EAGVAQSPRYKIIEKRQSVAFWCNPISGHATLYWYQQILGQGPKLLIQFQNNGVVDDSQLPKDRFSAERLKGVDSTLKIQPAKLEDSAVYLCASSRQETQYFGPGTRLLVL.

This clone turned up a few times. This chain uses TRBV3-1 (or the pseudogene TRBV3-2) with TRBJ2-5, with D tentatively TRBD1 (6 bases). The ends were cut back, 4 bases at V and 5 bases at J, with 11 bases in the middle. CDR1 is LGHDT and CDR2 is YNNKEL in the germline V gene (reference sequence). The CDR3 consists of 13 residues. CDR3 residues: CASSLDRLETQYF. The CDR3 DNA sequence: TGTGCCAGCAGCCTAGACAGGCTGGAGACCCAGTACTTC.

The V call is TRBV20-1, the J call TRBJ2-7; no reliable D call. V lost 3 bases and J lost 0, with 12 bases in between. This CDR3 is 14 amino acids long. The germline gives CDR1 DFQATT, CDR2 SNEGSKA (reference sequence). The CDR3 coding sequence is TGCAGTGCTAGTAGCCGGAGTGGCTCCTACGAGCAGTACGTC. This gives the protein CSASSRSGSYEQYV.

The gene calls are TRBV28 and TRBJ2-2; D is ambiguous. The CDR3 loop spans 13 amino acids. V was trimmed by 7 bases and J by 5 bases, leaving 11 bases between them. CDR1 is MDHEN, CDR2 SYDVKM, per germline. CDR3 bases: TGTGCCAGCACCCGCCGGGTAACCGGGGAGCTGTTTTTT. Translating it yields CASTRRVTGELFF.

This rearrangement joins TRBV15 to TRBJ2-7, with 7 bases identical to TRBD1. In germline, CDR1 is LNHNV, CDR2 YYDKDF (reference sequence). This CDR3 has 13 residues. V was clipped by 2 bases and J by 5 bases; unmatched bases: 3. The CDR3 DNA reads TGTGCCACCAGCAGACGAGACAGGGACGAGCAGTACGTC. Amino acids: CATSRRDRDEQYV.

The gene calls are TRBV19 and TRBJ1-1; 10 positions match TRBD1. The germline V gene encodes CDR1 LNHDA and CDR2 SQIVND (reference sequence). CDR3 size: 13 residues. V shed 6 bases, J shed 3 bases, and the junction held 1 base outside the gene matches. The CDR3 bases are TGTGCCAGTAGAGGACAGGGGGACACTGAAGCTTTCTTT. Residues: CASRGQGDTEAFF.

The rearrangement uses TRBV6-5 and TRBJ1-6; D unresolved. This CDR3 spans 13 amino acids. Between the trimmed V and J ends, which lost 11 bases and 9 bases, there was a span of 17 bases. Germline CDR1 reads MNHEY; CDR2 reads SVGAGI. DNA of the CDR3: TGTGCCGCCTCGGGTCGGTTAGGTTCACCCCTCCACTTT. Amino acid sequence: CAASGRLGSPLHF.

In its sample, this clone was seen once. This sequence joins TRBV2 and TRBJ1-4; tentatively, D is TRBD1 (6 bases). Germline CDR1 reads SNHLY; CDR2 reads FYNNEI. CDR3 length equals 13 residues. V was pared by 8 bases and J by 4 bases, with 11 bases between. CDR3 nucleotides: TGTGCCAGCTATACACAGGGTAATGAAAAACTGTTTTTT. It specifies CASYTQGNEKLFF.

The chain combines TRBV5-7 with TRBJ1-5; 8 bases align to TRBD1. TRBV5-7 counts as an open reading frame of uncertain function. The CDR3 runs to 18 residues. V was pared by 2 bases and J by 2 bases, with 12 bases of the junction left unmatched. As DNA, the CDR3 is TGTGCCAGCAGCTTTGGGTTTGACAGGGGTGAGGGCAATCAGCCCCAGCATTTT. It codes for CASSFGFDRGEGNQPQHF.

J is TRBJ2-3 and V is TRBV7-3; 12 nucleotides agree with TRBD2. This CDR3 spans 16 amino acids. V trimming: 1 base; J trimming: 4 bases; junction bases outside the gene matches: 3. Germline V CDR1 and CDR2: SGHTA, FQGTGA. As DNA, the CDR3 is TGTGCCAGCAGCTTAATGGCTAGCGGGGGGGCAGATACGCAGTATTTT. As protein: CASSLMASGGADTQYF. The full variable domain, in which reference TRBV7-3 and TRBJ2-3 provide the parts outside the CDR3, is GAGVSQTPSNKVTEKGKYVELRCDPISGHTALYWYRQSLGQGPEFLIYFQGTGAADDSGLPNDRFFAVRPEGSVSTLKIQRTERGDSAVYLCASSLMASGGADTQYFGPGTRLTVL.

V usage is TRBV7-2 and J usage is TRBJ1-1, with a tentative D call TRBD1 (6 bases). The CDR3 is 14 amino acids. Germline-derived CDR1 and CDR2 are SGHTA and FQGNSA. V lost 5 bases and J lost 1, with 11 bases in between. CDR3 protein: CASSKRDKNTEAFF. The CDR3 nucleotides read TGTGCCAGCAGCAAACGGGACAAGAACACTGAAGCTTTCTTT.

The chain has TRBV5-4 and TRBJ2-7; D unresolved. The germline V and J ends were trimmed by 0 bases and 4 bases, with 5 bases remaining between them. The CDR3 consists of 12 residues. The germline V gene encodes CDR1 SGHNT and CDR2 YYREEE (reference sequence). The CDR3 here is CASSLDGYEQYV. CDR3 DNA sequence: TGTGCCAGCAGCTTGGACGGGTACGAGCAGTACGTC.